Sequencing of this TCR beta chain was carried out in a study of human T cells and chemical hapten exposure. The study extracted total RNA from unfractionated whole blood. The CDR3 loop spans 15 amino acids. V lost 5 bases to trimming and J lost 5 bases; unmatched junction nucleotides: 8. Per the germline V gene, CDR1 is LNHNV and CDR2 is YYDKDF (reference sequence). Within the library, unique molecular identifiers were attached to each individual cDNA molecule. In TCRdb, the 5' RACE reads were re-called with MiXCR into one record per CDR3 protein. The sample carries around 100,000 distinct CDR3 sequences, approximately 20% recorded once.

V usage is TRBV15 and J usage is TRBJ2-5; 10 bases agree with TRBD2. This TCR derives from a human donor in good health. The chain's CDR3 is CATSPRTSGFETQYF. For the CDR3, the DNA is TGTGCCACCAGCCCCCGGACTAGCGGTTTTGAGACCCAGTACTTC. Using reference TRBV15 and TRBJ2-5 for the parts outside the CDR3, the full variable domain is DAMVIQNPRYQVTQFGKPVTLSCSQTLNHNVMYWYQQKSSQAPKLLFHYYDKDFNNEADTPDNFQSRRPNTSFCFLDIRSPGLGDTAMYLCATSPRTSGFETQYFGPGTRLLVL.